This record concerns one T cell receptor (beta chain) sequence. No antigen is known for it. The data belong to a study of CD8 T cells in ankylosing spondylitis. Study-level findings and limits: Reportedly, matched ankylosing spondylitis synovial fluid was significantly enriched for disease-linked clones. Disease-linked clones proved CD8+ and comparatively uncommon in peripheral blood.

This CDR3 contains 15 residues. Germline-derived CDR1 and CDR2 are GTSNPN and SVGIG (reference sequence). After removal of 5 bases from V and 1 base from J, the junction contained 7 bases not matched to a gene. MiXCR, applied by TCRdb to the 5' RACE reads, yields one record per CDR3 protein. Of about 130,000 distinct CDR3 sequences in the sample, approximately 7.4% were seen once. This TCR derives from a female donor with ankylosing spondylitis or in good health (not recorded which). The chain has TRBV30 and TRBJ2-5, with TRBD2 matching 10 bases. Sequencing input: blood, either unsorted or a sorted T cell fraction (not recorded which). The CDR3 coding sequence is TGTGCCTGGGGGACCGGGACTAGCGCCCAAGAGACCCAGTACTTC. Translation: CAWGTGTSAQETQYF.